This T cell receptor beta chain emerged from a study of blood T cell repertoires in COVID-19. Germline V gene lookup returns CDR1 LNHDA and CDR2 SQIVND (reference sequence). After removal of 5 bases from V and 4 bases from J, the junction contained 10 bases not matched to a gene. The CDR3 spans 17 residues. Clones were sequenced by immunoSEQ multiplex PCR, and TCRdb holds only the in-frame ones, with some missing. The sample has fewer than 250,000 clones; 86% are singletons. Seattle patients were enrolled during active infection and followed longitudinally. The sequence was collected from a woman older than 75 with COVID-19, enrolled during active disease. Sequencing was performed on peripheral blood. V usage is TRBV19 and J usage is TRBJ2-6, with TRBD1 matching over 8 bases. CDR3 nucleotide sequence: TGTGCCAGTAGTCCCCCCGGGACAGGACCAGGGGCCAACGTCCTGACTTTC. It codes for CASSPPGTGPGANVLTF.